The TCR beta chain described here comes from a study of T-cell reconstitution after alpha-beta-depleted transplantation in children. General study results and limits: A year had passed since transplant, and T-cell counts and diversity by then came mostly from newly produced T cells. In patients about two months after transplant, alpha-beta T cells reportedly arose from several hundred expanded graft clones. Surviving recipient T cells and thymic progenitors underlay high day-60 TCRbeta diversity in some patients.

In regard to this clonotype: Its antigen is as yet unknown.

Researchers prepared the TCRbeta library using unique molecular identifiers, the study reports. TCRdb reprocessed the PCR reads via MiXCR and lists one record per CDR3 protein. The repertoire holds about 100,000 distinct CDR3 sequences, with less than 6% as singletons. Germline V CDR1 and CDR2: DFQATT, SNEGSKA (reference sequence). V lost 3 bases and J lost 4, with 9 bases in between. This CDR3 contains 12 residues. This chain links TRBV20-1 with TRBJ1-2; D ambiguous. The TCR was taken from a female patient between 2 and 15 years old who had a stem cell transplant for Fanconi anemia, so the T cells may come from the graft donor. The sequences come from PBMCs, mostly from graft donor cells, collected 60 days after TCRalphabeta/CD19-depleted stem cell transplant. The CDR3 region has the DNA TGCAGTGCTAGCCCCGGCGGCTATGGCTACACCTTC. It specifies CSASPGGYGYTF.